The sequence of this T cell receptor (beta chain) was determined in a study of a mutant IDH1 vaccine in newly diagnosed glioma (dated by TCRdb to the early 2020s). Notes on the research overall: Patients were given eight vaccinations, in weeks 1, 3, 5, 7, 11, 15, 19 and 23, which matched visits V03 through V10. Peripheral blood samples were drawn at six visits, namely V03 (baseline), V05, V07, V10, V12 and V13. Prior to enrollment, standard therapy consisting of radiotherapy alone, temozolomide alone, or radiochemotherapy with temozolomide had been administered to patients, with the combination being received by most patients. For exploratory analyses, approximately 25 treated patients had longitudinal TCRB deep sequencing done wherever samples were available. Of the 32 patients who were treated, about 62% were male and approximately 38% were female, and the mean age was roughly 40 years. In the chemotherapy-containing groups, vaccination started alongside temozolomide cycles, whereas in patients who had radiotherapy alone it started 4-6 weeks after radiotherapy.

General findings and caveats noted by the study authors: The authors noted that analyses of patient blood samples could not be reproduced because of sample limitations. Immune responses induced by the vaccine were seen in about 93% of patients across multiple MHC alleles. Changes in the top peripheral T cell clonotypes picked up by TCRB sequencing did not appear to be linked to pseudoprogression. Selection of PBMC samples for TCRB deep sequencing was based on availability.

Regarding this clone: The antigen it binds to is not known. It has no much larger one-base neighbor in the sample; base qualities were not kept. This same CDR3 is encoded by further DNA sequences in the sample.

From its cysteine to its phenylalanine, the CDR3 spans 13 amino acids. CDR3 DNA only is kept here, 39 bases in frame from base 1. The germline V gene (reference sequence) yields LNHDA for CDR1 and SQIVND for CDR2. V gives up 5 bases and J gives up 1 base, and the segment between their germline ends measures 6 bases. In the paper's terms, the time point label means: week 23, last vaccination. Each vaccine dose, consisting of 300 ug of a 20-mer mutant IDH1 peptide in Montanide, was administered subcutaneously with topical imiquimod. The donors had newly diagnosed IDH1-mutant astrocytomas of WHO grade 3 or 4 that showed loss of nuclear ATRX. The samples were drawn from NOA16, a multicentre, single-arm, open-label phase I trial in Germany that tested a mutant IDH1 peptide vaccine in humans for the first time. Genomic DNA for TCRB sequencing was isolated from EDTA blood with the DNeasy Blood and Tissue Kit.

Library generation was performed with the immunoSEQ multiplex PCR assay. Following the manufacturer's protocol, the hsTCRB Kit was used to amplify rearranged TCR beta chain sequences. TCRB libraries were sequenced on an Illumina MiSeq. Concerning the study's data processing: Demultiplexing, trimming and gene mapping were performed with the kit vendor's proprietary platform. TCRdb obtained this table from immuneACCESS and retained in-frame rearrangements with V and J assigned. These tables miss some clones; where compared with another copy, unresolved V genes account for less than half of the shortfall, and the remainder is unexplained. That table gives V, J and clone size, and the DNA gave D and trimming. The sample data list about 30,000 clones, and roughly 90% of these were observed just once. In total, the top ten clones hold approximately 2.3% of the sample.

Sequencing was performed on PBMCs, taken from a glioma patient whose treatment included an IDH1 peptide vaccine. The chain was built from TRBV19 and TRBJ1-3; the D segment cannot be called with confidence. The clonotype originates from a man between 35 and 55 years old with glioma. The sequence in DNA is TGTGCCAGTAGTCTGGGATCTGGAAACACCATATATTTT. It codes for CASSLGSGNTIYF.